The clone carrying this T cell receptor (beta chain) was observed a handful of times. The data are from a study of CD8 T cells in ankylosing spondylitis. From the 5' RACE reads, TCRdb called clonotypes with MiXCR, one entry per CDR3 protein. The table includes 300,000 to 350,000 distinct CDR3 sequences, less than 25% detected once. Trimming at V came to 3 bases and at J to 0 bases, leaving 8 bases not matched to a gene. The CDR3 runs to 16 residues. This rearrangement joins TRBV12-3 or TRBV12-4 to TRBJ2-7; 7 bases fit TRBD2. Sequencing input: blood, either unsorted or a sorted T cell fraction (not recorded which). The TCR was taken from a female donor with ankylosing spondylitis or in good health (not recorded which). The CDR3 sequence: CASSFEWDYPSYEQYF. The CDR3 DNA is TGTGCCAGCAGTTTTGAGTGGGACTACCCCTCCTACGAGCAGTACTTC.